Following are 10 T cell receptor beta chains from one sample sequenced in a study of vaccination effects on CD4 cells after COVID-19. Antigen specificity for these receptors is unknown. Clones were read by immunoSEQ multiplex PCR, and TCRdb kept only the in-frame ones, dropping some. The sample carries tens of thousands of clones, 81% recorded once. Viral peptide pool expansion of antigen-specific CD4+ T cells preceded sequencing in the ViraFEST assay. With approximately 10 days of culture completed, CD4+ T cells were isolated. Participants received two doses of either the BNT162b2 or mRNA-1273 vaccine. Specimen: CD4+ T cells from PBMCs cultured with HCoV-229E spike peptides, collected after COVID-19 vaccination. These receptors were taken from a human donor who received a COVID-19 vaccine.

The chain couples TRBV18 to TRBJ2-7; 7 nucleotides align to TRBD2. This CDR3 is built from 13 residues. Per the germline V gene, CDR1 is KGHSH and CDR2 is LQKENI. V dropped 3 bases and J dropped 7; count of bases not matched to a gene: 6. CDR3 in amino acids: CASSPSGLPEQYV. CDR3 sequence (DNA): TGTGCCAGCTCACCCTCGGGACTACCGGAGCAGTACGTC.

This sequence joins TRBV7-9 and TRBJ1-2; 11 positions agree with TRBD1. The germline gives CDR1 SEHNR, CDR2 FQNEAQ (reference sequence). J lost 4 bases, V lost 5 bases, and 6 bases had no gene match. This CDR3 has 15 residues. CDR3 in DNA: TGTGCCAGCAGCGAACTAGGGACAGGGGGCTATGGCTACACCTTC. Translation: CASSELGTGGYGYTF. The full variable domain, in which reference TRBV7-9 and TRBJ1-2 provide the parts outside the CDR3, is DTGVSQNPRHKITKRGQNVTFRCDPISEHNRLYWYRQTLGQGPEFLTYFQNEAQLEKSRLLSDRFSAERPKGSFSTLEIQRTEQGDSAMYLCASSELGTGGYGYTFGSGTRLTVV.

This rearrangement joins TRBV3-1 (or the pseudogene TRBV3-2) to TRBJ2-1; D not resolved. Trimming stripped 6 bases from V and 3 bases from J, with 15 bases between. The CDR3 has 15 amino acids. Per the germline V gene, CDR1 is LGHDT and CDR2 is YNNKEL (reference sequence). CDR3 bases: TGTGCCAGCAGTCAGAACTCAGAAGACTACAATGAGCAGTTCTTC. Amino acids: CASSQNSEDYNEQFF.

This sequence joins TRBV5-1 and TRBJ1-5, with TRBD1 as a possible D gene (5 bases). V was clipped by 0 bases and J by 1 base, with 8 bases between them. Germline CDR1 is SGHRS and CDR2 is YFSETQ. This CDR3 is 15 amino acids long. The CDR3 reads CASSLDGGSNQPQHF. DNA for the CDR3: TGCGCCAGCAGCTTGGATGGGGGGAGCAATCAGCCCCAGCATTTT.

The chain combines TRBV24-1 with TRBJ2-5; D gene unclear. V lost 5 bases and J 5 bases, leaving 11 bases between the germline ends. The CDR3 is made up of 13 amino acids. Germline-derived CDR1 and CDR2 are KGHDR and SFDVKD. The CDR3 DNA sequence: TGTGCCACCAGTGCCGGCAGGCTGGAGACCCAGTACTTC. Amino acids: CATSAGRLETQYF.

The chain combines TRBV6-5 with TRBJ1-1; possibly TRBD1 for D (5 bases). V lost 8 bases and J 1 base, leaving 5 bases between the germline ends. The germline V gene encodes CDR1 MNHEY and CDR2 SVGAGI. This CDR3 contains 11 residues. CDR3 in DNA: TGTGCCAGCCAGGGGAACACTGAAGCTTTCTTT. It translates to CASQGNTEAFF.

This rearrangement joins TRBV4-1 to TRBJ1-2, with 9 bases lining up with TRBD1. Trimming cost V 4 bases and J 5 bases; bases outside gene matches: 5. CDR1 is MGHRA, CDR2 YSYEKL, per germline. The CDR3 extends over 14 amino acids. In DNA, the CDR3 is TGCGCCAGCAGCCCGACGGGACAGGGATATGGCTACACCTTC. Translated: CASSPTGQGYGYTF.

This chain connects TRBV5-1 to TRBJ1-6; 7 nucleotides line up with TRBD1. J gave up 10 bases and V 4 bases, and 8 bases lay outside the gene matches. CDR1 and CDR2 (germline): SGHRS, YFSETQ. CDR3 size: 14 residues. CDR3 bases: TGCGCCAGCAGCCCCGGAGGGGGCAACTCACCCCTCCACTTT. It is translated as CASSPGGGNSPLHF.

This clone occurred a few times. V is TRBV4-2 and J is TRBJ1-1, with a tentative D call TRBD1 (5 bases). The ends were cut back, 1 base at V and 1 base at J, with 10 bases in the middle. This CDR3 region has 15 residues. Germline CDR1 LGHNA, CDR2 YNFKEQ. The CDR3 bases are TGTGCCAGCAGCCAAGGGCAAACAGGGAACACTGAAGCTTTCTTT. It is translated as CASSQGQTGNTEAFF.

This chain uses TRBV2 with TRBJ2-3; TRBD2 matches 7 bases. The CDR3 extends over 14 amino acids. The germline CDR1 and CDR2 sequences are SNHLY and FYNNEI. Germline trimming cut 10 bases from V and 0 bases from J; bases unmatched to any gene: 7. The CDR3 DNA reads TGTGCCAACAGAGCGGGGACTAGCACAGATACGCAGTATTTT. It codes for CANRAGTSTDTQYF.